Each of the 28 T cell receptor beta chains below was sequenced from the same sample in a study of glioma-infiltrating T cells after dendritic cell vaccination (dated by TCRdb to 2016 to 2017). The time point label for this specimen denotes: after dendritic cell vaccination, including at tumor progression/relapse. Library creation used the immunoSEQ multiplex PCR assay. TCRdb mirrors the immuneACCESS table, restricted to in-frame sequences. Some clones are absent from its copies; in checked studies, under half trace to an unresolved V gene, and the reason for the others is unknown. This sample is represented by 100,000 or so clones; nearly 90% of them were singletons. Roughly 2.8% of the sample comes from the top ten. The sample here was blood, taken after dendritic cell vaccination. The receptors were sampled from a human donor with glioblastoma.

This clone was detected only once. The rearrangement links TRBV5-6 to TRBJ1-2, with 10 positions matching TRBD1. Germline V CDR1 and CDR2: SGHDT, YYEEEE. After removal of 4 bases from V and 2 bases from J, the junction contained 2 bases not matched to a gene. There are 14 residues in the CDR3. The CDR3 coding sequence is TGTGCCAGCAGCGGGGACAGGGGCAACTATGGCTACACCTTC. This encodes CASSGDRGNYGYTF.

The V gene is TRBV2, the J gene TRBJ1-4; D is undetermined. The V end was cut by 6 bases, the J end by 8 bases, with 13 bases between. The CDR3 has 13 amino acids. Germline V CDR1 and CDR2: SNHLY, FYNNEI. DNA of the CDR3: TGTGCCAGCAGGGTCGGGGTGTGGGAAAAACTGTTTTTT. Translation gives CASRVGVWEKLFF.

The V call is TRBV6-6, the J call TRBJ1-3, with D unclear. Germline CDR1 and CDR2: MNHNY and SVGAGI (reference sequence). With 7 bases removed from V and 4 bases from J, the gap between germline ends came to 14 bases. The CDR3 length is 14 residues. The chain's CDR3 is CASTSFAGGNTIYF. The DNA of the CDR3 is TGTGCCAGCACCTCCTTTGCGGGCGGAAACACCATATATTTT.

This rearrangement joins TRBV4-1 to TRBJ2-7, with a possible D match to TRBD1 (6 bases). The CDR3 covers 16 residues. Trimming removed 0 bases at V and 4 bases at J, with 16 bases between. Germline V gene lookup returns CDR1 MGHRA and CDR2 YSYEKL. The CDR3: CASSQDTQGTLYEQYF. CDR3 in DNA: TGCGCCAGCAGCCAAGATACACAGGGAACCCTTTACGAGCAGTACTTC.

The J gene is TRBJ1-5, the V gene TRBV28; D unclear. V lost 5 bases, J lost 3 bases, and 2 bases lay in between. The CDR3 covers 11 residues. Germline assignment: CDR1 MDHEN and CDR2 SYDVKM. CDR3 DNA sequence: TGTGCCAGCAGTCTCAATCAGCCCCAGCATTTT. It yields the protein CASSLNQPQHF.

The J gene is TRBJ1-1, the V gene TRBV18, with TRBD1 matching 7 bases. J lost 4 bases, V lost 2 bases, and 10 bases had no gene match. Germline CDR1 and CDR2: KGHSH and LQKENI. The CDR3 spans 16 residues. CDR3 residues: CASSPWDEGAPTEAFF. CDR3 DNA sequence: TGTGCCAGCTCACCATGGGATGAGGGGGCGCCCACTGAAGCTTTCTTT.

The chain is built from TRBV7-8 and TRBJ2-2; 10 bases align to TRBD1. CDR1 is SGHVS, CDR2 FQNEAQ, per germline. V dropped 4 bases and J dropped 3; count of bases not matched to a gene: 5. The CDR3 length is 16 residues. CDR3 coding DNA: TGTGCCAGCAGCTCTGGACAGGGGGTAGACACCGGGGAGCTGTTTTTT. It encodes CASSSGQGVDTGELFF. Combining the CDR3 with reference TRBV7-8 and TRBJ2-2 gives the whole variable domain GAGVSQSPRYKVAKRGQDVALRCDPISGHVSLFWYQQALGQGPEFLTYFQNEAQLDKSGLPSDRFFAERPEGSVSTLKIQRTQQEDSAVYLCASSSGQGVDTGELFFGEGSRLTVL.

The chain carries TRBV6-5 and TRBJ2-3, with 10 nucleotides matching TRBD2. This CDR3 has 15 residues. CDR1 is MNHEY and CDR2 is SVGAGI in the germline V gene. V gave up 4 bases and J gave up 4 bases; unmatched junction bases: 5. As DNA, the CDR3 is TGTGCCAGCAGTTCCACTAGCGGGATCCCAGATACGCAGTATTTT. It encodes CASSSTSGIPDTQYF.

V usage is TRBV13 and J usage is TRBJ1-2; TRBD1 matches at 7 bases. V lost 5 bases, J lost 7 bases, and 19 bases stayed unmatched. This CDR3 is 17 amino acids long. The germline V gene encodes CDR1 PRHDT and CDR2 FYEKMQ (reference sequence). The CDR3 region is CASSPTGIGRAESGYTF. The CDR3 DNA follows: TGTGCCAGCAGCCCGACAGGGATCGGGAGGGCGGAGAGTGGCTACACCTTC.

This clone was seen once. This sequence joins TRBV19 and TRBJ2-7, with D tentatively TRBD1 (5 bases). CDR1 and CDR2 (germline): LNHDA, SQIVND (reference sequence). CDR3 size: 11 residues. Deletions cut 7 bases from V and 4 bases from J, with 8 bases between. The CDR3, as DNA: TGTGCCAGTACTCAGGGTTACGAGCAGTACTTC. Its protein product is CASTQGYEQYF.

This chain connects TRBV7-2 to TRBJ1-2; D unresolved. CDR1 and CDR2 (germline): SGHTA, FQGNSA. V shed 3 bases and J shed 6 bases, with 11 bases lying between them. This CDR3 is built from 13 residues. The CDR3: CASSFAGANGYTF. The CDR3 DNA reads as TGTGCCAGCAGCTTTGCGGGTGCGAATGGCTACACCTTC. The full variable domain, with the rest looked up from reference TRBV7-2 and TRBJ1-2, is GAGVSQSPSNKVTEKGKDVELRCDPISGHTALYWYRQSLGQGLEFLIYFQGNSAPDKSGLPSDRFSAERTGGSVSTLTIQRTQQEDSAVYLCASSFAGANGYTFGSGTRLTVV.

The chain recombines TRBV11-3 with TRBJ2-7; TRBD2 agrees at 11 bases. The germline gives CDR1 SGHNT, CDR2 YENEEA. V shed 5 bases, J shed 0 bases, and the junction held 9 bases outside the gene matches. The CDR3 covers 17 residues. This chain's CDR3 is CASSPIVAGGSSYEQYF. The CDR3 nucleotides read TGTGCCAGCAGCCCGATAGTAGCGGGAGGGAGCTCCTACGAGCAGTACTTC.

The CDR3 spells CASSSTSGVSYNEQFF. The CDR3 DNA sequence: TGTGCCAGCAGTTCGACTAGCGGGGTCTCCTACAATGAGCAGTTCTTC. The rearrangement links TRBV27 to TRBJ2-1, with 11 bases lining up with TRBD2. Germline V CDR1 and CDR2: MNHEY, SMNVEV (reference sequence). The CDR3 totals 16 residues. Trimming at V came to 4 bases and at J to 0 bases, leaving 2 bases not matched to a gene.

The V call is TRBV5-1, the J call TRBJ2-5; D gene uncertain. CDR3 length: 13 amino acids. Germline lookup yields CDR1 SGHRS and CDR2 YFSETQ. Trimming pared 4 bases from V and 0 bases from J, leaving 7 bases between. The CDR3 here is CASSQSNQETQYF. CDR3 coding DNA: TGCGCCAGCAGCCAAAGCAACCAAGAGACCCAGTACTTC.

The rearrangement links TRBV10-3 to TRBJ1-5, with D uncertain. V lost 3 bases to trimming and J lost 5 bases, with 5 bases between them. Per germline, CDR1 ENHRY and CDR2 SYGVKD. This CDR3 comprises 12 residues. The CDR3 protein is CAISESYQPQHF. In DNA, the CDR3 is TGTGCCATCAGTGAAAGCTATCAGCCCCAGCATTTT.

The chain has TRBV4-1 and TRBJ1-2, with a tentative D call TRBD1 (5 bases). The germline V gene encodes CDR1 MGHRA and CDR2 YSYEKL. Trimming left V 4 bases short and J 7 bases short, with 16 bases between. The CDR3 has 14 residues. The CDR3 reads CASSPTAGPGGYTF. CDR3 in DNA: TGCGCCAGCAGCCCCACTGCGGGACCGGGTGGCTACACCTTC.

This sequence joins TRBV30 and TRBJ2-5; D may be TRBD1 (5 bases). The V end was cut by 6 bases, the J end by 2 bases, with 13 bases between. This CDR3 comprises 13 residues. Germline CDR1 reads GTSNPN; CDR2 reads SVGIG (reference sequence). The CDR3 region is CACPRQNQETQYF. Written as DNA, the CDR3 is TGTGCCTGCCCCCGACAGAATCAAGAGACCCAGTACTTC.

The chain recombines TRBV7-2 with TRBJ2-5; D remains unclear. V was pared by 4 bases and J by 3 bases, with 3 bases between. Per the germline V gene, CDR1 is SGHTA and CDR2 is FQGNSA. The CDR3 runs to 11 residues. The CDR3 loop is CASSSEETQYF. The CDR3 region has the DNA TGTGCCAGCAGCTCAGAAGAGACCCAGTACTTC.

This chain uses TRBV5-1 with TRBJ1-1; weak D call: TRBD1 (6 bases). The CDR3 length is 13 residues. V was shortened by 4 bases and J by 5 bases, with 12 bases between the two germline ends. CDR1 and CDR2 from the germline V gene are SGHRS and YFSETQ. CDR3 sequence (DNA): TGCGCCAGCAGCGAAGGGGGGGGTACTGAAGCTTTCTTT. As protein: CASSEGGGTEAFF.

This chain joins TRBV5-4 and TRBJ1-2; D is possibly TRBD1 (6 bases). Between the trimmed V and J ends, which lost 6 bases and 4 bases, there was a span of 13 bases. The germline gives CDR1 SGHNT, CDR2 YYREEE (reference sequence). The CDR3 consists of 13 residues. The CDR3 reads CASNLGGSYGYTF. The CDR3 nucleotides read TGTGCCAGCAACCTAGGGGGAAGCTATGGCTACACCTTC.

V gene TRBV18 combines with J gene TRBJ1-2; 11 bases fit TRBD1. Per germline, CDR1 KGHSH and CDR2 LQKENI. The trim removed 2 bases at V and 8 bases at J, leaving 4 bases unmatched. CDR3 length: 14 amino acids. The CDR3 region has the DNA TGTGCCAGCTCACCATCGGGACAGGGGGACGGCTACACCTTC. Amino acids: CASSPSGQGDGYTF.

The rearrangement joins TRBV7-3 to TRBJ2-5, with TRBD2 as a possible D gene (6 bases). This CDR3 spans 15 amino acids. V lost 0 bases, J lost 1 base, and 9 bases lay in between. Germline lookup yields CDR1 SGHTA and CDR2 FQGTGA. The CDR3 loop reads CASSLTGRPQETQYF. The CDR3 coding sequence is TGTGCCAGCAGCTTAACGGGGAGGCCCCAAGAGACCCAGTACTTC.

The chain couples TRBV7-9 to TRBJ2-7; 7 nucleotides align to TRBD1. Trimming at V came to 5 bases and at J to 0 bases, leaving 7 bases not matched to a gene. The CDR3 sequence is 15 residues long. Germline CDR1 is SEHNR and CDR2 is FQNEAQ (reference sequence). CDR3 nucleotides: TGTGCCAGCAGCCCCGGACAGGACCCCTCCTACGAGCAGTACTTC. It encodes CASSPGQDPSYEQYF.

This chain joins TRBV2 and TRBJ1-2, with no clear D. The CDR3 is 14 residues long. V gave up 2 bases and J gave up 2 bases, with 9 bases separating them. The germline V gene encodes CDR1 SNHLY and CDR2 FYNNEI. The CDR3 here is CASSENEQNYGYTF. The CDR3 DNA is TGTGCCAGCAGTGAAAACGAACAAAACTATGGCTACACCTTC.

This rearrangement joins TRBV30 to TRBJ2-5, with 8 bases identical to TRBD1. CDR1 is GTSNPN, CDR2 SVGIG, per germline (reference sequence). This CDR3 comprises 14 residues. Trimming took 2 bases from V and 3 from J; bases not matched to a gene: 5. DNA of the CDR3: TGTGCCTGGAGTCGCGGACAGGGCGAAGAGACCCAGTACTTC. It translates to CAWSRGQGEETQYF.

The table lists this clone with a few counts. V and J are TRBV10-2 and TRBJ1-1; D is undetermined. V gave up 7 bases and J gave up 7 bases, with 16 bases separating them. The germline V gene encodes CDR1 WSHSY and CDR2 SAAADI. The CDR3 contains 13 residues. The CDR3 nucleotides read TGCGCCAGCAAAGACCCCGGACGGGGTGAAGCTTTCTTT. This encodes CASKDPGRGEAFF.

V is TRBV27 and J is TRBJ2-1; weak D call: TRBD1 (5 bases). Between the trimmed V and J ends, which lost 7 bases and 2 bases, there was a span of 12 bases. CDR1 and CDR2 (germline): MNHEY, SMNVEV (reference sequence). CDR3 length equals 14 residues. CDR3 residues: CASMDMETYNEQFF. The CDR3 DNA reads TGTGCCAGCATGGACATGGAGACCTACAATGAGCAGTTCTTC.

This clone has only a few counts. The chain carries TRBV7-3 and TRBJ2-6; D is ambiguous. This CDR3 region has 19 residues. Deletions cut 5 bases from V and 4 bases from J, with 24 bases between. CDR1 and CDR2 from the germline V gene are SGHTA and FQGTGA. CDR3 amino acids: CASSPERLGGAGGANVLTF. In nucleotides, the CDR3 is TGTGCCAGCAGCCCCGAACGACTGGGTGGAGCTGGCGGGGCCAACGTCCTGACTTTC.